Listed below are T cell receptor beta chains from one sample, sequenced in a study of shared clonotypes between healthy human individuals. Using immunoSEQ multiplex PCR, the repertoire was profiled, and TCRdb retains in-frame clones only, with some absent. The sample holds approximately 330,000 clones, roughly 80% seen once. Sequencing used memory CD4+ T cells sorted from blood. The receptors shown here come from a young man in good health. Both conserved end residues are part of each CDR3. D genes are given only for firm matches. The size entry is marked missing in some rows and otherwise reads once, few, many or a size class.

j_call clone_size d_call v_call cdr3_aa cdr3_nt
TRBJ1-1 few . TRBV5-1 CASSLASGAATEAFF TGCGCCAGCAGCTTGGCCTCTGGGGCGGCGACTGAAGCTTTCTTT
TRBJ2-1 few TRBD2 TRBV10-1 CASPGASGSQGCSYNEQFF TGCGCCAGCCCCGGGGCTAGCGGGAGTCAAGGATGCTCCTACAATGAGCAGTTCTTC
TRBJ2-1 . TRBD2 TRBV29-1 CSVKIAGGVGNEQFF TGCAGCGTGAAGATAGCGGGAGGGGTAGGTAATGAGCAGTTCTTC
TRBJ2-6 . . TRBV7-2 CASSLGHGFGANVLTF TGTGCCAGCAGCTTGGGCCATGGCTTTGGGGCCAACGTCCTGACTTTC
TRBJ1-3 . TRBD1 TRBV5-1 CASSLGDRVTGNTIYF TGCGCCAGCAGCTTGGGGGACAGGGTGACCGGAAACACCATATATTTT
TRBJ2-1 . . TRBV4-1 CASSQTKFGGNEQFF TGCGCCAGCAGCCAGACCAAATTTGGGGGCAATGAGCAGTTCTTC
TRBJ2-1 . . TRBV6-1 CASSEINEQFF TGTGCCAGCAGCGAAATTAATGAGCAGTTCTTC
TRBJ2-1 few . TRBV7-3 CASSLIVGSNEQFF TGTGCCAGCAGCTTAATAGTCGGGTCCAATGAGCAGTTCTTC
TRBJ1-2 . . TRBV10-3 CAMLDTTEGYGYTF TGTGCCATGTTGGACACTACTGAAGGGTATGGCTACACCTTC
TRBJ1-1 . . TRBV5-1 CASSAGPDTEAFF TGCGCCAGCAGCGCCGGGCCCGACACTGAAGCTTTCTTT
TRBJ2-5 once . TRBV9 CASSVGSGTWETQYF TGTGCCAGCAGCGTAGGCTCGGGGACGTGGGAGACCCAGTACTTC
TRBJ1-6 . TRBD1 TRBV27 CASSFKSRGLGYNSPLHF TGTGCCAGCAGTTTCAAAAGCAGGGGGCTAGGCTATAATTCACCCCTCCACTTT
TRBJ1-5 few . TRBV28 CASSFPGANQPQHF TGTGCCAGCAGTTTCCCGGGGGCCAATCAGCCCCAGCATTTT
TRBJ1-2 . . TRBV7-9 CASTQGGQYYGYTF TGTGCCTCGACCCAGGGCGGACAATACTATGGCTACACCTTC
TRBJ2-2 once . TRBV11-2 CASSSLAGGELFF TGTGCCAGCAGCTCATTGGCAGGTGGGGAGCTGTTTTTT
TRBJ1-1 . TRBD1 TRBV18 CATRGGGPNTEAFF TGTGCCACCCGGGGAGGGGGCCCGAACACTGAAGCTTTCTTT
TRBJ2-7 . TRBD1 TRBV4-3 CASSQSTPGIRDRTYEQYF TGCGCCAGCAGCCAATCTACCCCGGGGATCCGGGACAGGACCTACGAGCAGTACTTC
TRBJ2-2 . . TRBV19 CASSISYTIGGELFF TGTGCCAGTAGTATAAGTTATACAATCGGCGGGGAGCTGTTTTTT
TRBJ2-1 . TRBD2 TRBV2 CASTGTSGSHEQFF TGTGCCAGCACGGGGACTAGCGGGAGCCATGAGCAGTTCTTC
TRBJ2-7 . TRBD2 TRBV5-6 CASTPSGGSEQYF TGTGCCAGCACCCCCAGCGGGGGGTCCGAGCAGTACTTC
TRBJ2-1 . TRBD2 TRBV5-4 CASSPSTSGTSNEQFF TGTGCCAGCAGCCCTAGCACTTCAGGGACTAGTAATGAGCAGTTCTTC
TRBJ2-3 . TRBD2 TRBV15 CATMSGLAGGPGSDTQYF TGTGCCACCATGTCCGGTCTAGCGGGAGGGCCCGGGTCAGATACGCAGTATTTT
TRBJ1-5 . . TRBV18 CASSRSGTPNQPQHF TGTGCCAGCTCTCGCTCCGGGACGCCCAATCAGCCCCAGCATTTT
TRBJ1-2 many . TRBV28 CASSPGRNYGYTF TGTGCCAGCAGTCCGGGACGGAACTATGGCTACACCTTC
TRBJ2-3 . TRBD2 TRBV5-1 CASSLVGGSGIDTQYF TGCGCCAGCAGCTTGGTAGGCGGGAGCGGTATAGATACGCAGTATTTT
TRBJ2-1 . TRBD2 TRBV6-5 CASRRLAGGSNEQFF TGTGCCAGCAGGCGACTAGCGGGAGGATCGAATGAGCAGTTCTTC
TRBJ2-7 . . TRBV28 CASSPATGTPYEQYF TGTGCCAGCAGTCCCGCCACCGGGACCCCATACGAGCAGTACTTC
TRBJ2-5 . TRBD2 TRBV9 CASSVGVLAGDGVETQYF TGTGCCAGCAGCGTGGGGGTCCTAGCGGGAGACGGGGTGGAGACCCAGTACTTC
TRBJ2-5 . . TRBV5-1 CASSLESARETQYF TGCGCCAGCAGCTTGGAGTCCGCGAGGGAGACCCAGTACTTC
TRBJ1-2 few . TRBV19 CASSMPVYGYTF TGTGCCAGTAGTATGCCCGTGTATGGCTACACCTTC
TRBJ2-5 . . TRBV10-3 CAISDRAGETQYF TGTGCCATCAGTGACAGGGCCGGCGAGACCCAGTACTTC
TRBJ1-1 . . TRBV29-1 CSVGWAGPNTEAFF TGCAGCGTGGGGTGGGCAGGGCCAAACACTGAAGCTTTCTTT
TRBJ1-2 . . TRBV28 CATQLPTDYGYTF TGTGCCACCCAGCTACCGACGGACTATGGCTACACCTTC
TRBJ2-1 . . TRBV29-1 CSVVQYNEQFF TGCAGCGTTGTTCAATACAATGAGCAGTTCTTC
TRBJ1-2 few TRBD1 TRBV28 CASSLGGGVRYGYTF TGTGCCAGCAGTTTAGGAGGGGGCGTGCGCTATGGCTACACCTTC
TRBJ1-1 . . TRBV28 CASTSGTKGTEAFF TGTGCCAGCACCTCGGGGACGAAAGGGACTGAAGCTTTCTTT
TRBJ2-1 . . TRBV5-6 CASSLDVSFGNEQFF TGTGCCAGCAGCTTGGACGTGAGTTTTGGCAATGAGCAGTTCTTC
TRBJ1-2 . . TRBV29-1 CSVAPGSANYGYTF TGCAGCGTCGCCCCAGGGAGCGCTAACTATGGCTACACCTTC
TRBJ2-2 . . TRBV7-2 CASSLVSAPNTGELFF TGTGCCAGCAGCTTAGTGTCAGCTCCGAACACCGGGGAGCTGTTTTTT
TRBJ2-7 . . TRBV7-2 CASSLEPRANFYEQYF TGTGCCAGCAGCTTAGAGCCCCGAGCTAATTTCTACGAGCAGTACTTC
TRBJ2-5 . TRBD2 TRBV5-1 CASSWEGETQYF TGCGCCAGCAGCTGGGAGGGGGAGACCCAGTACTTC
TRBJ2-1 . . TRBV7-2 CASNREREDNEQFF TGTGCCAGCAACCGGGAGAGGGAGGACAATGAGCAGTTCTTC
TRBJ1-5 . TRBD1 TRBV6-6 CASSRTGDDQPQHF TGTGCCAGCAGCCGGACAGGGGATGATCAGCCCCAGCATTTT
TRBJ2-1 . . TRBV2 CASSDNGEIGEQFF TGTGCCAGCAGTGATAACGGTGAAATTGGGGAGCAGTTCTTC
TRBJ2-3 . . TRBV19 CASSIVRWTDTQYF TGTGCCAGTAGTATCGTTCGGTGGACAGATACGCAGTATTTT
TRBJ2-1 . TRBD1 TRBV5-4 CASRVDRGAYNEQFF TGTGCCAGCAGGGTCGACAGGGGGGCCTACAATGAGCAGTTCTTC
TRBJ2-6 . . TRBV29-1 CSVEESSGANVLTF TGCAGCGTTGAAGAAAGCTCTGGGGCCAACGTCCTGACTTTC
TRBJ2-3 . . TRBV2 CASMRDRTDTQYF TGTGCCAGCATGCGGGACCGCACAGATACGCAGTATTTT
TRBJ1-1 . TRBD1 TRBV10-3 CAIRWTGEYTEAFF TGTGCCATCAGATGGACAGGGGAGTACACTGAAGCTTTCTTT
TRBJ2-7 few . TRBV6-1 CASSELRQGLSEQYF TGTGCCAGCAGTGAACTGCGTCAGGGCTTATCCGAGCAGTACTTC
TRBJ1-5 . . TRBV7-3 CASSEGENQPQHF TGTGCCAGCAGCGAGGGAGAAAATCAGCCCCAGCATTTT